The 21 T cell receptor beta chains below were found in one sample sequenced in a study of technical replicates of blood from a handful of donors (dated by TCRdb to about 2017). Libraries came from the immunoSEQ multiplex PCR assay. The source is immuneACCESS, and TCRdb retained only in-frame sequences with V and J called. Part of the clones is not carried over; for the studies checked, unresolved V genes explain less than half of this, and the remainder is unexplained. Across this sample there are about 73,000 clones, with 93% seen only once. The biggest ten clones account for about 0.25% of the sample. The material sequenced was T cells isolated from PBMCs. These receptors were taken from a human donor in good health.

The gene calls are TRBV27 and TRBJ2-7, with 7 bases that match TRBD2. After removal of 9 bases from V and 2 bases from J, the junction contained 7 bases not matched to a gene. In germline, CDR1 is MNHEY, CDR2 SMNVEV (reference sequence). There are 13 residues in the CDR3. The CDR3 region is CARELAATYEQYF. The CDR3 nucleotides are TGTGCCAGGGAGCTAGCGGCTACCTACGAGCAGTACTTC.

The genes are TRBV18 and TRBJ2-5, with D possibly being TRBD2 (6 bases). Trimming stripped 3 bases from V and 4 bases from J, with 12 bases between. The CDR3 extends over 14 amino acids. Germline V gene sequence: CDR1 KGHSH, CDR2 LQKENI. The CDR3 DNA follows: TGTGCCAGCTCACCCGGGGTAGCGGCAGAGACCCAGTACTTC. It specifies CASSPGVAAETQYF.

CDR3 DNA: TGCAGCGTTGAAGATCACTCCAGGGGCTACGAGCAGTACTTC. Its protein is CSVEDHSRGYEQYF. The rearrangement links TRBV29-1 to TRBJ2-7, with D perhaps TRBD1 (6 bases). Germline CDR1 reads SQVTM; CDR2 reads ANQGSEA. Trimming removed 0 bases from V and 3 bases from J, with 12 bases in between. There are 14 residues in the CDR3.

This clone is a singleton in its sample. The chain carries TRBV11-3 and TRBJ1-1; 10 nucleotides line up with TRBD1. The CDR3 spans 15 residues. CDR1 is SGHNT, CDR2 YENEEA, per germline. J lost 5 bases, V lost 1 base, and 4 bases had no gene match. CDR3 DNA sequence: TGTGCCAGCAGCTTAGGGGGACAGGGGTCGACTGAAGCTTTCTTT. Its translation is CASSLGGQGSTEAFF.

The chain carries TRBV6-6 and TRBJ2-7; 7 bases match TRBD1. The V and J ends lost 6 bases and 4 bases, in that order; junction bases with no gene match: 12. This CDR3 contains 15 residues. The germline V gene encodes CDR1 MNHNY and CDR2 SVGAGI (reference sequence). The CDR3: CASREQQGPWYEQYF. The CDR3 DNA reads TGTGCCAGCAGGGAACAACAGGGGCCGTGGTACGAGCAGTACTTC.

CDR3 sequence (DNA): TGTGCCAGCAGCCCTCCGGGACAGGGCGGTTCCGGGGAGCTGTTTTTT. It is translated as CASSPPGQGGSGELFF. The chain combines TRBV11-3 with TRBJ2-2; 9 bases line up with TRBD1. The germline CDR1 and CDR2 sequences are SGHNT and YENEEA. The CDR3 is 16 amino acids. With V trimmed by 5 bases and J by 6 bases, 10 bases remained unmatched.

The chain recombines TRBV5-5 with TRBJ1-1; D not resolved. The V and J ends lost 5 bases and 2 bases respectively, with 16 bases between them. The CDR3 runs 15 residues. CDR1 and CDR2 from the germline V gene are SGHKS and YYEKEE (reference sequence). The CDR3 bases are TGTGCCAGCAGACCTTTCGCGATCCTTAACACTGAAGCTTTCTTT. It codes for CASRPFAILNTEAFF.

The chain employs TRBV28 and TRBJ2-7, with 8 nucleotides matching TRBD2. Germline V lookup: CDR1 MDHEN, CDR2 SYDVKM. This CDR3 is built from 14 residues. With 8 bases clipped from V and 6 bases from J, the junction kept 12 bases outside the gene matches. In nucleotides, the CDR3 is TGTGCCAGCGTGGTATCCGGGACTAGTCGCGAGCAGTACTTC. This encodes CASVVSGTSREQYF.

This rearrangement joins TRBV29-1 to TRBJ1-2; D is possibly TRBD1 (5 bases). The CDR3 has 13 amino acids. V dropped 5 bases and J dropped 0 bases, with 10 bases sitting between them. Germline V lookup: CDR1 SQVTM, CDR2 ANQGSEA. The CDR3 region is CSVPTVANYGYTF. The CDR3 DNA follows: TGCAGCGTTCCGACAGTAGCTAACTATGGCTACACCTTC.

J is TRBJ2-6 and V is TRBV4-2; D may be TRBD2 (5 bases). This CDR3 spans 15 amino acids. The germline V gene has CDR1 LGHNA and CDR2 YNFKEQ. Trimming cost V 5 bases and J 1 base, with 9 bases left between them. The CDR3 nucleotides are TGTGCCAGCAGCAACGGACTTTCTGGGGCCAACGTCCTGACTTTC. It translates to CASSNGLSGANVLTF.

The chain recombines TRBV19 with TRBJ1-1; D perhaps matches TRBD1 (6 bases). The CDR3 loop spans 11 amino acids. V lost 5 bases, J lost 7 bases, and 8 bases lay in between. Germline V gives CDR1 LNHDA, CDR2 SQIVND (reference sequence). The CDR3 reads CASSVQGEAFF. The DNA for the CDR3 is TGTGCCAGTAGTGTACAGGGTGAAGCTTTCTTT.

The J gene is TRBJ1-4, the V gene TRBV10-3; 10 nucleotides match TRBD1. The CDR3 runs 15 residues. The junction had 2 bases not matched to a gene; V was cut back by 2 bases and J by 5 bases. The germline gives CDR1 ENHRY, CDR2 SYGVKD. CDR3 sequence (DNA): TGTGCCATCAGTGAGACGGGACAGGGGAATGAAAAACTGTTTTTT. Encoded protein: CAISETGQGNEKLFF.

The V gene is TRBV2, the J gene TRBJ2-1; D is ambiguous. This CDR3 is built from 13 residues. Trimming removed 8 bases at V and 0 bases at J, with 8 bases between. CDR1 and CDR2 (germline): SNHLY, FYNNEI. CDR3 region: CASLTGSYNEQFF. CDR3 bases: TGTGCCAGCTTAACCGGCTCCTACAATGAGCAGTTCTTC.

This rearrangement joins TRBV11-2 to TRBJ2-7, with 9 bases matching TRBD2. The CDR3 has 15 amino acids. V was clipped by 3 bases and J by 6 bases; unmatched bases: 9. Germline loops: CDR1 SGHAT, CDR2 FQNNGV. This CDR3 reads CASSLTSGGYVEQYF. In nucleotides, the CDR3 is TGTGCCAGCAGCTTGACAAGCGGGGGGTACGTCGAGCAGTACTTC. The complete variable domain, with remaining parts taken from reference TRBV11-2 and TRBJ2-7, reads EAGVAQSPRYKIIEKRQSVAFWCNPISGHATLYWYQQILGQGPKLLIQFQNNGVVDDSQLPKDRFSAERLKGVDSTLKIQPAKLEDSAVYLCASSLTSGGYVEQYFGPGTRLTVT.

The V and J genes are TRBV29-1 and TRBJ1-1; no definite D call. This CDR3 is built from 11 residues. Germline CDR1 reads SQVTM; CDR2 reads ANQGSEA. V was pared by 4 bases and J by 11 bases, with 14 bases between. In DNA, the CDR3 is TGCAGCGTTGCGTTTAATCAGGTGGCTTTCTTT. Translating it yields CSVAFNQVAFF.

The chain uses TRBV20-1 and TRBJ2-5, with 7 nucleotides matching TRBD1. The germline V gene has CDR1 DFQATT and CDR2 SNEGSKA (reference sequence). Trimming at V came to 6 bases and at J to 2 bases, leaving 0 bases not matched to a gene. The CDR3 length is 11 residues. The CDR3 here is CSAGQQETQYF. Here the CDR3 DNA reads TGCAGTGCGGGACAGCAAGAGACCCAGTACTTC.

This rearrangement joins TRBV5-1 to TRBJ2-7, with TRBD1 matching over 10 bases. The V gene end was trimmed by 6 bases and the J gene end by 5 bases; junction bases not matched to a gene: 8. The germline gives CDR1 SGHRS, CDR2 YFSETQ. The CDR3 is 14 residues long. The CDR3 loop is CASNSDRGVNEQYF. The CDR3 region has the DNA TGCGCCAGCAATTCGGACAGGGGGGTCAACGAGCAGTACTTC.

The chain combines TRBV7-9 with TRBJ1-2; D is unresolved. The ends were cut back, 4 bases at V and 5 bases at J, with 14 bases in the middle. The CDR3 is 14 residues long. Germline V gives CDR1 SEHNR, CDR2 FQNEAQ (reference sequence). The CDR3 region is CASSSGRNPYGYTF. DNA of the CDR3: TGTGCCAGCAGCTCCGGGAGAAACCCGTATGGCTACACCTTC. The full variable domain, completed using reference TRBV7-9 and TRBJ1-2, is DTGVSQNPRHKITKRGQNVTFRCDPISEHNRLYWYRQTLGQGPEFLTYFQNEAQLEKSRLLSDRFSAERPKGSFSTLEIQRTEQGDSAMYLCASSSGRNPYGYTFGSGTRLTVV.

This clone was seen just once. The gene calls are TRBV7-9 and TRBJ2-7; D might be TRBD1 (6 bases). CDR3 size: 15 residues. Per the germline V gene, CDR1 is SEHNR and CDR2 is FQNEAQ (reference sequence). Trimming stripped 7 bases from V and 2 bases from J, with 18 bases between. The CDR3 DNA reads as TGTGCCAGCACTAGCAGTGGCAGGGGCCCCTACGAGCAGTACTTC. It translates to CASTSSGRGPYEQYF. Full variable domain (outside the CDR3, taken from reference TRBV7-9 and TRBJ2-7): DTGVSQNPRHKITKRGQNVTFRCDPISEHNRLYWYRQTLGQGPEFLTYFQNEAQLEKSRLLSDRFSAERPKGSFSTLEIQRTEQGDSAMYLCASTSSGRGPYEQYFGPGTRLTVT.

The V gene is TRBV5-1, the J gene TRBJ2-7, with TRBD2 matching 11 bases. V was clipped by 3 bases and J by 4 bases; unmatched bases: 6. Looked up from germline, CDR1 is SGHRS and CDR2 is YFSETQ. CDR3 size: 15 residues. The CDR3 is CASSSPSGGPYEQYF. In DNA form, the CDR3 reads TGCGCCAGCAGCTCCCCTAGCGGGGGGCCTTACGAGCAGTACTTC.

The V call is TRBV10-1, the J call TRBJ2-3; no definite D call. Germline CDR1 and CDR2: WNHNN and SYGVQD (reference sequence). Trimming pared 5 bases from V and 1 base from J, leaving 10 bases between. The CDR3 has 14 residues. The CDR3 reads CASSNSLGTDTQYF. The CDR3 coding sequence is TGCGCCAGCAGTAATAGCCTAGGCACAGATACGCAGTATTTT.